This T cell receptor (beta chain) was found in a study of T cell responses to AZD1222 COVID-19 vaccine. General observations from the study: Regions left unmutated in variants are reportedly the target of nearly half of spike-specific TCRs. At baseline, seropositivity was found in only six or seven AZD1222 recipients. There were mostly white British donors and more females than males, and clonal diversity was possibly underestimated.

Measured with immunoSEQ multiplex PCR; TCRdb has only the in-frame clones, and not every one. This sample yields roughly 70,000 clones, of which under 90% are seen a single time; 11% to 15% belongs to the top ten. Details on this clone: Its antigen remains unidentified.

Germline V lookup: CDR1 LNHNV, CDR2 YYDKDF (reference sequence). This CDR3 is built from 14 residues. V was trimmed by 8 bases and J by 7 bases, leaving 20 bases between them. The source of this sequence is an adult who received the AZD1222 COVID-19 vaccine. This chain connects TRBV15 to TRBJ1-1; D ambiguous. This material consisted of peripheral blood, taken 28 days after the second AZD1222 dose. This CDR3 is CATAVESVVGEAFF. The CDR3 DNA sequence: TGTGCCACCGCTGTGGAGTCGGTTGTCGGTGAAGCTTTCTTT.